Detailed here is one T cell receptor (beta chain). These data belong to a study of blood T cell repertoires in COVID-19. Study in general: Whether acute or convalescent, the COVID-19 samples came from the United States, Italy and Spain. The cDNA or gDNA used as material had been derived from T cells, B-cell-depleted T cells, or PBMCs.

CDR1 is SGHRS, CDR2 YFSETQ, per germline. There are 13 residues in the CDR3. V was shortened by 1 base and J by 3 bases, with 8 bases between the two germline ends. Authors' data handling: Counts of nucleated cells, estimated from reference gene primer amplification, were obtained. Method: immunoSEQ multiplex PCR; TCRdb's copy keeps in-frame clones and lacks some. For V, J and clone size, that table is used; D and trimming come from the DNA. The table includes tens of thousands of clones, roughly nine tenths detected once. The sample was peripheral blood. The chain uses TRBV5-1 and TRBJ2-7, with D hard to call. The TCR was taken from a human donor with active COVID-19. The donor label of this sample is uncertain. CDR3 DNA sequence: TGCGCCAGCAGCTTGACAGCCGACTACGAGCAGTACTTC. It specifies CASSLTADYEQYF. The whole variable domain, filled in from reference TRBV5-1 and TRBJ2-7, reads KAGVTQTPRYLIKTRGQQVTLSCSPISGHRSVSWYQQTPGQGLQFLFEYFSETQRNKGNFPGRFSGRQFSNSRSEMNVSTLELGDSALYLCASSLTADYEQYFGPGTRLTVT.